Below, 2 T cell receptor beta chains from the same sample are listed, as sequenced in a study of cytomegalovirus exposure and HLA in healthy donors. This table comes from immunoSEQ multiplex PCR, and its TCRdb copy is limited to in-frame clones, with some not included. The sample carries tens of thousands of clones, about 95% recorded once. Material: PBMCs. The receptor source for this set is a woman between 18 and 29 years old in good health and CMV-seronegative.

This sequence joins TRBV19 and TRBJ1-1, with 7 bases fitting TRBD1. The V and J ends lost 7 bases and 7 bases, in that order; junction bases with no gene match: 15. This CDR3 is 15 amino acids long. In germline, CDR1 is LNHDA, CDR2 SQIVND (reference sequence). The CDR3 DNA reads as TGTGCCAGTAATGAGGAGTTATTAGGGGACAGTGAAGCTTTCTTT. Protein: CASNEELLGDSEAFF. The full variable domain, its missing parts supplied by reference TRBV19 and TRBJ1-1, is DGGITQSPKYLFRKEGQNVTLSCEQNLNHDAMYWYRQDPGQGLRLIYYSQIVNDFQKGDIAEGYSVSREKKESFPLTVTSAQKNPTAFYLCASNEELLGDSEAFFGQGTRLTVV.

The V call is TRBV13, the J call TRBJ2-1; 15 bases align to TRBD2. Germline CDR1 PRHDT, CDR2 FYEKMQ (reference sequence). The V and J ends lost 2 bases and 8 bases, in that order; junction bases with no gene match: 4. This CDR3 is built from 16 residues. The CDR3 DNA reads TGTGCCAGCAGCTTATCCGGACTAGCGGGAGGGGATGAGCAGTTCTTC. Translation: CASSLSGLAGGDEQFF.